This T cell receptor beta chain was found in a study of post-analysis software for immune sequencing data. The study, taken as a whole, reports: Strong co-clustering by F measure linked samples that shared a preparation batch. In patients, about 5 TRBV segments were more frequent than in controls, with TRBV5-6, TRBV5-1 and TRBV20-1 among them. Multiple sclerosis was associated with a significant reduction in normalized Chao1 diversity relative to controls.

Trimming left V 5 bases short and J 3 bases short, with 14 bases between. The V gene's germline CDR1 is SGHTA and CDR2 FQGNSA. This CDR3 contains 14 residues. In the case of this clonotype: No antigen is known for it.

Libraries were made from TCR beta cDNA, and they carried unique molecular identifiers. Each batch of about 0.95 to 11 million T cells produced roughly 0.5 million cDNA molecules. TCRdb redid the calling of the PCR reads with MiXCR, one entry per CDR3 protein. The table includes hundreds of thousands of distinct CDR3 sequences, 53% detected once. The sequence came from a girl under 18 with multiple sclerosis. The sequencing input was blood. This chain joins TRBV7-2 and TRBJ2-7, with D tentatively TRBD1 or TRBD2 (5 bases each). The CDR3 is CASSPQFGGYEQYF. The CDR3 coding sequence is TGTGCCAGCAGCCCCCAGTTTGGGGGCTACGAGCAGTACTTC.